Included here is one T cell receptor beta chain sequence, with context. The antigen it binds to is not known. Qualities for individual bases were not recorded, and no much larger clone is one base off. The sample belongs to a study of T cell repertoires in cytomegalovirus infection (dated by TCRdb to the late 2010s). In terms of the full investigation: Alongside well-studied HLA-B-restricted epitopes, the peptide stimulations were aimed at recently identified HLA-C-restricted CMV epitopes, whose presentation resists viral immunomodulation. Donor HLA type was relevant to the analysis, because carriage of CMV infection together with the matching HLA type was indicated by public TCR beta signatures.

The paper as a whole reports these results and caveats: In the ex vivo response, HLA-C-restricted CMV-specific TCR beta clonotypes were dominant, and in two of eight donors the single most frequent clonotype came from this HLA-C-restricted group. Carriers of CMV infection plus the relevant HLA type were discriminated by the cumulative frequency of public TCR beta family members in the study cohort and in an independent roughly 400-donor cohort.

TCRdb records Illumina HiSeq 1500 as the sequencer. TCRdb redid the processing of the public reads, applying fastp at Q25 and MiXCR, and retained in-frame beta chains. Every distinct CDR3 protein forms one entry, paired with its most common genes and DNA. Present in this sample are roughly 990,000 distinct CDR3 sequences, around 32% of which were seen just once. The top ten clones comprise around 15% of the sample. The treatment or condition tag for this specimen amounts to: in vitro stimulation with specific CMV peptide epitopes to enrich CMV-specific T cells. The sequences come from cultured CD8+ T cells from PBMCs, collected from culture after CMV antigen stimulation. The TCR originated in a human donor in good health (CMV status not recorded). Some clones in this sample may be carry-over from other donors' samples.

The CDR3 here reads CASSSPRDRGTEAFF. At the DNA level, the sequence is TGTGCCAGCAGTTCCCCCCGGGACAGGGGGACTGAAGCTTTCTTT. The V and J genes are TRBV6-2 or TRBV6-3 and TRBJ1-1; TRBD1 matches 11 bases in the middle. The germline V and J ends show losses of 4 bases and 5 bases respectively, and no gene match explains 6 bases of the junction. From a lookup of the germline V gene, CDR1 and CDR2 are MNHEY and SVGEGT. Taken from cysteine to phenylalanine, the CDR3 has 15 residues. The CDR3 DNA has 45 bases and is translated from base 1.